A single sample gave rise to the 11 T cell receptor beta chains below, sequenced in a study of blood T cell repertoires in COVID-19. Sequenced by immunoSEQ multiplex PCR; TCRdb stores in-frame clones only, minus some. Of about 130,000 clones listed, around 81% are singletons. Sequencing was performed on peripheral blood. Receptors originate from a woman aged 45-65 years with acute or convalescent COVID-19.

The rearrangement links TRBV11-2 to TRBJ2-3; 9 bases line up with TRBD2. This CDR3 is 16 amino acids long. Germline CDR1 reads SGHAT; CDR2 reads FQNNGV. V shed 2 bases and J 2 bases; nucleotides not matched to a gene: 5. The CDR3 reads CASSLLAGRITDTQYF. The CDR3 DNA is TGTGCCAGCAGCTTACTAGCGGGGAGGATCACAGATACGCAGTATTTT. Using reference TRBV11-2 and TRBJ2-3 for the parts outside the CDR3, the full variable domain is EAGVAQSPRYKIIEKRQSVAFWCNPISGHATLYWYQQILGQGPKLLIQFQNNGVVDDSQLPKDRFSAERLKGVDSTLKIQPAKLEDSAVYLCASSLLAGRITDTQYFGPGTRLTVL.

The CDR3 reads CASRIRDRDSGANVLTF. CDR3 nucleotide sequence: TGTGCCAGCAGGATCCGGGACAGGGACTCTGGGGCCAACGTCCTGACTTTC. The V and J genes are TRBV27 and TRBJ2-6, with 9 bases identical to TRBD1. The V segment lost 6 bases and the J segment 0 bases; nucleotides outside the gene matches: 6. The length of the CDR3 is 17 residues. CDR1 is MNHEY, CDR2 SMNVEV, per germline (reference sequence).

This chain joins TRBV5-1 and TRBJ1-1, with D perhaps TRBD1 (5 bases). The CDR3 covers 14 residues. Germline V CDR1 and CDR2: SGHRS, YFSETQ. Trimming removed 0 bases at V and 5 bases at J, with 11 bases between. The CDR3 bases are TGCGCCAGCAGCTTGGTAGGGGTTGGAACTGAAGCTTTCTTT. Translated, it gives CASSLVGVGTEAFF.

The DNA for the CDR3 is TGCGCCAGCAGCTTGGATGTAGTTCAGGGGGCAAGTGGCTACACCTTC. Amino acid sequence: CASSLDVVQGASGYTF. The chain links TRBV5-1 to TRBJ1-2, with 8 positions matching TRBD1. CDR3 size: 16 residues. V dropped 0 bases and J dropped 7; count of bases not matched to a gene: 11. Germline CDR1 is SGHRS and CDR2 is YFSETQ.

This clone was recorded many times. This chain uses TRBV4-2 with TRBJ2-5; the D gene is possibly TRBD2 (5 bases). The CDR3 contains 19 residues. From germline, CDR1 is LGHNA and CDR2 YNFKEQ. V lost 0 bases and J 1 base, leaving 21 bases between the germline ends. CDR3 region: CASSQDLLGSLEGQETQYF. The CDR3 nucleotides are TGTGCCAGCAGCCAAGATCTTTTAGGTTCCCTTGAGGGCCAAGAGACCCAGTACTTC.

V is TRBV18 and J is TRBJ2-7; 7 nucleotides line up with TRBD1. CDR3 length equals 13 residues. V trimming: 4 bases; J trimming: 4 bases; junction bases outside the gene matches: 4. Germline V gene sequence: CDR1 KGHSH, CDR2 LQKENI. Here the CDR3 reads CASSRQGTYEQYF. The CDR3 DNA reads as TGTGCCAGCTCACGACAGGGCACTTACGAGCAGTACTTC.

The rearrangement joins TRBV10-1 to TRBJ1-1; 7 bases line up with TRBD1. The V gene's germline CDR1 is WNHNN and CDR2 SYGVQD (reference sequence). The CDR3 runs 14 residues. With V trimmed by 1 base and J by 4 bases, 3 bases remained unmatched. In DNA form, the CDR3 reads TGCGCCAGCAGTGAGTTGACAGGGTCCACTGAAGCTTTCTTT. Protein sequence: CASSELTGSTEAFF.

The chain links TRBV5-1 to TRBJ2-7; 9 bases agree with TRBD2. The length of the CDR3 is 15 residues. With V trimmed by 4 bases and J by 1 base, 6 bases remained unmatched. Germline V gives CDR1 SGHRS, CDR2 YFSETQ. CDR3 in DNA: TGCGCCAGCAGCCTGGGGAGCGGGGGGTCCTACGAGCAGTACTTC. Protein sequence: CASSLGSGGSYEQYF.

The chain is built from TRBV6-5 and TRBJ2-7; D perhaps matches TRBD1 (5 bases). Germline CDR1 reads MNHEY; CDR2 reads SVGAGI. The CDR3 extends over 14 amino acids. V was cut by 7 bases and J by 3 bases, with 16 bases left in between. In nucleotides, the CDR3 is TGTGCCAGCACCAGGGCGACAGATCTCTACGAGCAGTACTTC. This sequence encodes CASTRATDLYEQYF.

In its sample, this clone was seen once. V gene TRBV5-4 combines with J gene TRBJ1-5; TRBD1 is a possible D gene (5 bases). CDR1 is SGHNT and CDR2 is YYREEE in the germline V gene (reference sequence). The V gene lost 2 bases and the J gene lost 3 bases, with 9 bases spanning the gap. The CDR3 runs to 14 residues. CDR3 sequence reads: CASSFQGNNQPQHF. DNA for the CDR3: TGTGCCAGCAGCTTCCAGGGAAACAATCAGCCCCAGCATTTT.

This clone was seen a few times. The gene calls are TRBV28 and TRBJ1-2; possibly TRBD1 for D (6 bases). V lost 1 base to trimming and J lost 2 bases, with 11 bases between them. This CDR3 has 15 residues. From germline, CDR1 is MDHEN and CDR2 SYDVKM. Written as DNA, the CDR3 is TGTGCCAGCAGTTTATTAGACAGGTTCAACTATGGCTACACCTTC. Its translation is CASSLLDRFNYGYTF.